The T cell receptor (beta chain) under discussion was sequenced for a study of T cells after yellow fever vaccination. TCRdb fed the 5' RACE reads into MiXCR, producing one record per CDR3 protein. Altogether approximately 340,000 distinct CDR3 sequences are present, about 8.7% being singletons, with the ten largest covering 18%. The CDR3 runs 13 residues. V was trimmed by 2 bases and J by 3 bases, leaving 8 bases between them. The germline CDR1 and CDR2 sequences are SGHRS and YFSETQ. The chain uses TRBV5-1 and TRBJ2-5; D is uncertain. The receptor was derived from a man aged 18-30 years who received the YFV17D yellow fever vaccine. Sample: PBMCs, taken on the day of the first yellow fever vaccination. CDR3 residues: CASSFSEEETQYF. In DNA, the CDR3 is TGCGCCAGCAGCTTCTCAGAAGAAGAGACCCAGTACTTC.